The entry that follows covers one TCR beta chain sequence. Its antigen is as yet unknown. Per the original methods: Lowest detectable productive clonotype frequency was 2.59 x 10-5. TCRdb keeps only in-frame clones here, not all; method: immunoSEQ multiplex PCR. The D gene and trimming were derived from the DNA, and the V and J assignments and clone size from that table. The sample lists 25,000 to 30,000 clones, more than 60% seen once, with approximately 6.2% in the top ten. The data derive from a study of STAT5B mutations in CD4+ large granular lymphocyte leukemia. Study observations and caveats: 8/27 top patient clones versus 2/35 control clones were TRBV06-family. Data were not HLA-matched across samples. Without putative leukemic clones, patient CD4-sorted repertoires remained more clonal than healthy CD4+ repertoires.

Germline values: CDR1 SEHNR, CDR2 FQNEAQ (reference sequence). Trimming cost V 7 bases and J 0 bases, with 12 bases left between them. The CDR3 consists of 15 residues. This clonotype was sampled from a human donor in good health. Input material: CD4+ T cells from blood buffy coats. The V and J genes are TRBV7-9 and TRBJ2-2; the D is unclear. CDR3 loop: CASTLPFPNTGELFF. The CDR3 DNA reads as TGTGCCAGCACCCTCCCCTTCCCGAACACCGGGGAGCTGTTTTTT.